A selection of T cell receptor beta chains follows, all from one sample in a study of T cell responses to AZD1222 COVID-19 vaccine. Method: immunoSEQ multiplex PCR; TCRdb's copy keeps in-frame clones and lacks some. This table has more than 100,000 clones, roughly 87% appearing once. Sequencing was performed on peripheral blood, taken 28 days after the second AZD1222 dose. The receptor source for this set is an adult who received the AZD1222 COVID-19 vaccine. The CDR3 runs from the conserved cysteine through the conserved F or W. A D gene is named only where the DNA matches it firmly. Rows give clone size only sometimes, using once, few, many, or a class for an expanded clone.

clone_size j_call d_call v_call cdr3_aa cdr3_nt
- TRBJ1-1 - TRBV7-9 CASSFESPRRAFF TGTGCCAGCAGCTTCGAGTCCCCAAGGCGAGCTTTCTTT
- TRBJ2-5 - TRBV7-7 CASSLAQGRYGAQYF TGTGCTAGCAGCTTAGCCCAGGGCCGCTATGGGGCCCAGTACTTC
- TRBJ1-4 TRBD1 TRBV10-3 CAISDTGTGREKLFF TGTGCCATCAGCGATACCGGGACAGGGAGGGAAAAACTGTTTTTT
- TRBJ2-3 TRBD1 TRBV28 CASRNGQAYTDTQYF TGTGCCAGCAGAAATGGACAGGCGTACACAGATACGCAGTATTTT
- TRBJ2-7 TRBD2 TRBV6-5 CASSLSGGIYEQYF TGTGCCAGCAGTCTTAGCGGGGGGATCTACGAGCAGTACTTC
- TRBJ1-2 - TRBV18 CASSPRGSGYTF TGTGCCAGCTCACCAAGGGGCTCTGGCTACACCTTC
- TRBJ1-6 TRBD1 TRBV6-5 CASKTTGSNSPLHF TGTGCCAGCAAGACGACAGGGTCGAATTCACCCCTCCACTTT
- TRBJ1-6 - TRBV6-4 CASRADSSAPNSPLHF TGTGCCAGCAGGGCGGACAGTTCGGCTCCTAATTCACCCCTCCACTTT
- TRBJ1-5 TRBD1 TRBV6-1 CASSEARGQGFQPQHF TGTGCCAGCAGTGAAGCGCGGGGACAGGGGTTTCAGCCCCAGCATTTT
many TRBJ2-1 - TRBV12-1 CASSPGAGTSSYNEQFF TGTGCCAGCAGCCCGGGAGCGGGTACGAGCTCCTACAATGAGCAGTTCTTC
- TRBJ1-3 - TRBV6-5 CASRRTAGNTIYF TGTGCCAGCAGGAGGACAGCTGGAAACACCATATATTTT
- TRBJ2-3 - TRBV6-4 CASSVEISTDTQYF TGTGCCAGCAGTGTGGAGATAAGCACAGATACGCAGTATTTT
- TRBJ2-6 - TRBV5-1 CASSLDSSGANVLTF TGCGCCAGCAGCTTAGACAGTTCGGGGGCCAACGTCCTGACTTTC
- TRBJ1-5 TRBD1 TRBV19 CASSRGTGQPQHF TGTGCCAGTAGTAGAGGGACAGGTCAGCCCCAGCATTTT
- TRBJ2-1 - TRBV9 CASSVAAPLSGNEQFF TGTGCCAGCAGCGTAGCGGCCCCTTTAAGCGGGAATGAGCAGTTCTTC
once TRBJ1-3 - TRBV5-5 CASSPAERTGSGNTIYF TGTGCCAGCAGCCCGGCCGAAAGGACGGGCTCTGGAAACACCATATATTTT
- TRBJ2-3 TRBD2 TRBV29-1 CSAGTGAGRTDTQYF TGCAGCGCCGGAACTGGAGCGGGGCGCACAGATACGCAGTATTTT
- TRBJ2-2 TRBD1 TRBV9 CASSGTGMGTGELFF TGTGCCAGCAGTGGGACAGGGATGGGCACCGGGGAGCTGTTTTTT
once TRBJ2-1 - TRBV18 CASSPNFGGLNEQFF TGTGCCAGCTCACCAAATTTCGGGGGCCTCAATGAGCAGTTCTTC
once TRBJ1-1 TRBD1 TRBV5-4 CASSPLSGTGSKNTEAFF TGTGCCAGCAGCCCTCTTTCTGGGACAGGCTCCAAGAACACTGAAGCTTTCTTT
- TRBJ1-1 TRBD1 TRBV2 CATTRDRGTEAFF TGTGCCACCACTCGGGACAGGGGAACTGAAGCTTTCTTT
- TRBJ2-2 TRBD1 TRBV11-2 CASRSYRGPPTGELFF TGTGCCAGCAGGTCTTACAGGGGGCCCCCCACCGGGGAGCTGTTTTTT
- TRBJ1-2 - TRBV15 CATSFTRDIEYGYTF TGTGCCACCAGCTTCACCCGGGACATAGAATATGGCTACACCTTC
- TRBJ1-5 - TRBV19 CASKSPGGANQPQHF TGTGCCAGTAAATCCCCTGGGGGGGCGAATCAGCCCCAGCATTTT
- TRBJ1-6 - TRBV6-5 CASQPASSYNSPLHF TGTGCCAGTCAACCAGCAAGCTCCTATAATTCACCCCTCCACTTT
- TRBJ1-2 - TRBV7-9 CASSLAGQGNYGYTF TGTGCCAGCAGCTTAGCGGGGCAGGGCAACTATGGCTACACCTTC
- TRBJ2-7 TRBD1 TRBV4-2 CASSQHPGQGGEQYF TGTGCCAGCAGCCAACACCCGGGACAGGGCGGCGAGCAGTACTTC
once TRBJ1-2 TRBD1 TRBV18 CASSKDGQGSYGYTF TGTGCCAGCTCGAAGGACGGACAGGGAAGCTATGGCTACACCTTC
- TRBJ2-2 - TRBV7-2 CASSLMVETGELFF TGTGCCAGCAGCCTCATGGTGGAAACCGGGGAGCTGTTTTTT
- TRBJ2-1 TRBD2 TRBV9 CASSVELAGDNEQFF TGTGCCAGCAGCGTAGAACTAGCGGGGGACAATGAGCAGTTCTTC
- TRBJ2-1 TRBD2 TRBV2 CASKEGALGGVTQNEQFF TGTGCCAGCAAGGAGGGTGCCTTGGGAGGGGTCACGCAGAATGAGCAGTTCTTC
- TRBJ1-5 TRBD1 TRBV7-8 CASSFFDRGGQPQHF TGTGCCAGCAGCTTTTTTGACAGGGGGGGTCAGCCCCAGCATTTT
- TRBJ2-2 TRBD2 TRBV19 CASRGVNTGELFF TGTGCCAGTCGGGGGGTCAACACCGGGGAGCTGTTTTTT
- TRBJ1-6 - TRBV27 CASSPNPGSSYNSPLHF TGTGCCAGCAGTCCGAATCCCGGGAGCTCCTATAATTCACCCCTCCACTTT
- TRBJ1-2 - TRBV19 CASSRLTANYGYTF TGTGCCAGTAGTAGGCTGACGGCTAACTATGGCTACACCTTC
- TRBJ1-1 - TRBV12-3/TRBV12-4 CASSWGENTEAFF TGTGCCAGCAGTTGGGGAGAGAACACTGAAGCTTTCTTT
- TRBJ2-2 - TRBV11-1 CASSLGAQNTGELFF TGTGCCAGCAGCTTAGGAGCTCAGAACACCGGGGAGCTGTTTTTT
- TRBJ1-1 - TRBV4-3 CASSHALGKYMNTEAFF TGCGCCAGCAGCCACGCCTTGGGCAAATACATGAACACTGAAGCTTTCTTT
- TRBJ2-7 - TRBV5-8 CASQQPGWAYEQYF TGTGCCAGCCAGCAGCCGGGGTGGGCCTACGAGCAGTACTTC
once TRBJ1-1 - TRBV25-1 CASSGYQGTAFF TGTGCCAGCAGTGGATATCAGGGTACAGCTTTCTTT
- TRBJ2-1 TRBD1 TRBV19 CASSTPDRAYNEQFF TGTGCCAGTAGTACACCGGACAGGGCTTACAATGAGCAGTTCTTC
- TRBJ2-5 - TRBV27 CASRPSGAKTQYF TGTGCCAGCAGACCCTCAGGGGCGAAGACCCAGTACTTC
- TRBJ1-2 TRBD1 TRBV5-1 CASSPFGQGGYTF TGCGCCAGCAGCCCTTTTGGACAGGGTGGCTACACCTTC
few TRBJ1-1 TRBD1 TRBV7-3 CASSLGTGPTEAFF TGTGCCAGCAGCCTCGGGACAGGGCCCACTGAAGCTTTCTTT
once TRBJ2-7 - TRBV7-9 CASSPRGTPYEQYF TGTGCCAGCAGCCCTCGGGGGACCCCCTACGAGCAGTACTTC
- TRBJ1-4 - TRBV7-9 CASSDHVEKLFF TGTGCCAGCAGCGACCATGTGGAAAAACTGTTTTTT
once TRBJ2-3 - TRBV6-2/TRBV6-3 CASSMSLNTQYF TGTGCCAGCAGTATGTCGCTGAATACGCAGTATTTT
- TRBJ1-6 - TRBV6-5 CASSLGGHGNSPLHF TGTGCCAGCAGCTTGGGGGGGCATGGAAATTCACCCCTCCACTTT
- TRBJ2-3 TRBD2 TRBV5-1 CASSLEGGGAYRLDTQYF TGCGCCAGCAGCTTGGAGGGCGGGGGGGCGTACCGATTAGATACGCAGTATTTT
- TRBJ1-5 TRBD1 TRBV6-1 CASSEGTGGLPQHF TGTGCCAGCAGTGAGGGGACAGGGGGTTTGCCCCAGCATTTT
- TRBJ1-3 TRBD1 TRBV4-2 CASSQDGDRGLPSENTIYF TGTGCCAGCAGCCAAGACGGCGACAGGGGCCTACCCTCTGAAAACACCATATATTTT